These 23 T cell receptor beta chains share one sample of origin, sequenced in a study of response to subunit inactivated influenza vaccine. TCRdb reprocessed the RT-PCR reads with MiXCR, giving one entry per CDR3 protein. The repertoire holds hundreds of thousands of distinct CDR3 sequences, with 10% to 15% as singletons. The sample was PBMCs from blood, taken on the day of vaccination. These receptors were obtained from a man in his fifties or sixties who received an inactivated influenza vaccine.

This clonotype was seen at least ten times. The J gene is TRBJ2-7, the V gene TRBV7-4; D is possibly TRBD2 (6 bases). CDR3 length: 13 residues. V was pared by 9 bases and J by 2 bases, with 14 bases between. Germline loops: CDR1 SGHVT, CDR2 SQSDAQ. The CDR3 is CARPAGVAYEQYF. The CDR3 DNA reads as TGTGCCAGACCAGCGGGTGTGGCCTACGAGCAGTACTTC.

This chain uses TRBV5-4 with TRBJ2-4; D not certain. Trimming pared 3 bases from V and 5 bases from J, leaving 6 bases between. This CDR3 region has 12 residues. Germline lookup yields CDR1 SGHNT and CDR2 YYREEE (reference sequence). DNA of the CDR3: TGTGCCAGCAGCTCCCCCCAAAACATTCAGTACTTC. It yields the protein CASSSPQNIQYF.

This clonotype was observed at least ten times. The genes are TRBV7-9 and TRBJ2-7, with D perhaps TRBD1 or TRBD2 (5 bases each). The CDR3 runs to 16 residues. The germline gives CDR1 SEHNR, CDR2 FQNEAQ (reference sequence). Trimming cost V 2 bases and J 6 bases, with 20 bases left between them. CDR3 bases: TGTGCCAGCAGCTTAACGACGGGACGGCTGAAGGGCGAGCAGTACTTC. This codes for CASSLTTGRLKGEQYF.

This clonotype was seen a few times. The CDR3 DNA reads as TGCAGTGCTAGAGACCACCTCGGGGTCGGTTCACCCCTCCACTTT. Translating gives CSARDHLGVGSPLHF. The chain joins TRBV20-1 to TRBJ1-6; D gene uncertain. Germline lookup yields CDR1 DFQATT and CDR2 SNEGSKA (reference sequence). The CDR3 is 15 residues long. The V and J ends lost 0 bases and 9 bases respectively, with 15 bases between them.

CDR3 in amino acids: CASSLAFSGLTDTQYF. The CDR3 nucleotides read TGCGCCAGCAGCTTGGCCTTTAGCGGCCTCACAGATACGCAGTATTTT. V gene TRBV5-1 combines with J gene TRBJ2-3; maybe TRBD2 (6 bases). This CDR3 region has 16 residues. Looked up from germline, CDR1 is SGHRS and CDR2 is YFSETQ. Trimming cost V 0 bases and J 2 bases, with 13 bases left between them.

This clonotype was detected only a few times. This rearrangement joins TRBV7-2 to TRBJ1-2; D is possibly TRBD1 (5 bases). CDR3 length: 15 amino acids. Germline assignment: CDR1 SGHTA and CDR2 FQGNSA. With 5 bases removed from V and 3 bases from J, the gap between germline ends came to 16 bases. CDR3 nucleotide sequence: TGTGCCAGCAGCCCCGGGACTTTACGATACTATGGCTACACCTTC. This sequence encodes CASSPGTLRYYGYTF. The entire variable domain, with the rest obtained from reference TRBV7-2 and TRBJ1-2, is as follows: GAGVSQSPSNKVTEKGKDVELRCDPISGHTALYWYRQSLGQGLEFLIYFQGNSAPDKSGLPSDRFSAERTGGSVSTLTIQRTQQEDSAVYLCASSPGTLRYYGYTFGSGTRLTVV.

The chain employs TRBV5-1 and TRBJ1-6; no clear D. CDR1 and CDR2 (germline): SGHRS, YFSETQ. This CDR3 region has 15 residues. Trimming took off 0 bases at V and 0 bases at J, with 4 bases between the two ends. The CDR3 DNA follows: TGCGCCAGCAGCTTGGTCGGCTCCTATAATTCACCCCTCCACTTT. It codes for CASSLVGSYNSPLHF. Full variable domain (missing parts from reference TRBV5-1 and TRBJ1-6): KAGVTQTPRYLIKTRGQQVTLSCSPISGHRSVSWYQQTPGQGLQFLFEYFSETQRNKGNFPGRFSGRQFSNSRSEMNVSTLELGDSALYLCASSLVGSYNSPLHFGNGTRLTVT.

V usage is TRBV19 and J usage is TRBJ2-3; D ambiguous. Germline CDR1 LNHDA, CDR2 SQIVND (reference sequence). The CDR3 consists of 10 residues. V lost 10 bases, J lost 10 bases, and 12 bases lay in between. CDR3 in amino acids: CATGPISQYF. In DNA form, the CDR3 reads TGTGCCACGGGCCCAATTTCGCAGTATTTT.

The V call is TRBV4-2, the J call TRBJ2-3; 12 positions agree with TRBD2. Germline V lookup: CDR1 LGHNA, CDR2 YNFKEQ. The CDR3 is made up of 16 amino acids. V shed 3 bases and J 2 bases; nucleotides not matched to a gene: 3. The CDR3 region has the DNA TGTGCCAGCAGCCAGCGGACTAGCGGGGCCACAGATACGCAGTATTTT. This codes for CASSQRTSGATDTQYF.

The chain employs TRBV5-1 and TRBJ2-1, with D uncertain. V lost 0 bases and J 6 bases, leaving 16 bases between the germline ends. The CDR3 has 16 residues. CDR1 and CDR2 from the germline V gene are SGHRS and YFSETQ. This CDR3 is CASSLAHSRLTNEQFF. CDR3 bases: TGCGCCAGCAGCTTGGCCCATTCTAGGTTAACCAATGAGCAGTTCTTC.

The sample holds a few counts of this clonotype. V usage is TRBV6-6 and J usage is TRBJ2-7; 8 bases are a match to TRBD2. CDR3 length equals 13 residues. Per germline, CDR1 MNHNY and CDR2 SVGAGI (reference sequence). V shed 7 bases and J 6 bases; nucleotides not matched to a gene: 8. CDR3: CASTTRGDREQYF. In DNA form, the CDR3 reads TGTGCCAGCACTACGCGGGGGGACCGCGAGCAGTACTTC.

This clonotype has a handful of counts. This chain uses TRBV4-3 with TRBJ2-7; 7 nucleotides agree with TRBD2. Trimming removed 0 bases from V and 3 bases from J; junction bases left unmatched: 5. CDR3 length: 15 residues. Looked up from germline, CDR1 is LGHNA and CDR2 is YSLEER. Written as DNA, the CDR3 is TGCGCCAGCAGCCAAGATTATGGCGGGAGCTACGAGCAGTACTTC. Translating it yields CASSQDYGGSYEQYF.

This clonotype was seen a few times. The chain employs TRBV4-1 and TRBJ2-5; D is possibly TRBD1 (5 bases). Between the trimmed V and J ends, which lost 5 bases and 4 bases, there was a span of 17 bases. Germline-derived CDR1 and CDR2 are MGHRA and YSYEKL. The CDR3 runs 15 residues. In DNA form, the CDR3 reads TGCGCCAGCAGCGAAAGCGTCAGGGAAGGAGAGACCCAGTACTTC. Encoded protein: CASSESVREGETQYF.

The chain links TRBV7-8 to TRBJ2-2; D might be TRBD1 (5 bases). Trimming pared 2 bases from V and 3 bases from J, leaving 10 bases between. The length of the CDR3 is 15 residues. Germline V gives CDR1 SGHVS, CDR2 FQNEAQ. CDR3 DNA: TGTGCCAGCAGCTTAAGGGGTTTCCACACCGGGGAGCTGTTTTTT. Translating it yields CASSLRGFHTGELFF.

This clonotype has just a few counts. The rearrangement joins TRBV5-1 to TRBJ1-1, with unresolved D. V lost 2 bases and J lost 1, with 9 bases in between. The CDR3 is made up of 14 amino acids. Germline-derived CDR1 and CDR2 are SGHRS and YFSETQ. CDR3 DNA: TGCGCCAGCAGCTTAGCGACAAGGAACACTGAAGCTTTCTTT. It translates to CASSLATRNTEAFF.

This clonotype appeared a few times. The chain recombines TRBV6-2 or TRBV6-3 with TRBJ2-7, with 11 bases identical to TRBD2. Germline V gene data show CDR1 as MNHEY and CDR2 as SVGEGT. The V and J ends lost 6 bases and 4 bases, in that order; junction bases with no gene match: 2. The CDR3 covers 13 residues. CDR3 DNA sequence: TGTGCCAGCAGACCTAGCGGGAGGTACGAGCAGTACTTC. Translated, it gives CASRPSGRYEQYF.

The rearrangement links TRBV30 to TRBJ1-1; D is uncertain. This CDR3 is 13 amino acids long. Germline V gives CDR1 GTSNPN, CDR2 SVGIG (reference sequence). Trimming pared 0 bases from V and 0 bases from J, leaving 5 bases between. CDR3 sequence (DNA): TGTGCCTGGAGTGTATCAGTGAACACTGAAGCTTTCTTT. This translates into CAWSVSVNTEAFF.

The chain joins TRBV7-8 to TRBJ2-2; 10 bases line up with TRBD2. The CDR3 sequence is 18 residues long. The germline V gene has CDR1 SGHVS and CDR2 FQNEAQ. The junction had 7 bases not matched to a gene; V was cut back by 1 base and J by 2 bases. The CDR3 here is CASSLGASGGLNTGELFF. The CDR3 bases are TGTGCCAGCAGCTTAGGGGCTAGCGGGGGCCTTAACACCGGGGAGCTGTTTTTT.

The chain couples TRBV20-1 to TRBJ2-1; possibly TRBD2 for D (6 bases). Per the germline V gene, CDR1 is DFQATT and CDR2 is SNEGSKA (reference sequence). Trimming removed 3 bases at V and 0 bases at J, with 15 bases between. This CDR3 is 16 amino acids long. CDR3: CSARKVAGYSYNEQFF. CDR3 DNA: TGCAGTGCTAGGAAGGTCGCGGGGTACTCCTACAATGAGCAGTTCTTC.

With regard to this clonotype: Because the CDR3 is missing its conserved closing phenylalanine or tryptophan, this is likely a read error. J is TRBJ1-1 and V is TRBV6-1, with D unresolved. The length of the CDR3 is 14 residues. V was trimmed by 6 bases and J by 0 bases, leaving 11 bases between them. Germline V lookup: CDR1 MNHNS, CDR2 SASEGT. The CDR3 spells CASSLESVNTEAFI. DNA of the CDR3: TGTGCCAGCAGCCTGGAGTCGGTGAACACTGAAGCTTTCATT.

Concerning this clonotype itself: Being one base from a much bigger clone, this may be a read error. The chain links TRBV4-2 to TRBJ2-7, with unresolved D. This CDR3 contains 14 residues. Per germline, CDR1 LGHNA and CDR2 YNFKEQ. The V end lost 0 bases, the J end lost 3 bases, and 9 bases lay between the germline ends. CDR3 sequence reads: CASSQDWRVYEQYF. CDR3 in DNA: TGTGCCAGCAGCCAAGACTGGAGAGTCTACGAGCAGTACTTC.

Note on this clonotype: Because the CDR3 is missing its conserved closing phenylalanine or tryptophan, this is likely a read error. V gene TRBV5-5 combines with J gene TRBJ2-2; no clear D. This CDR3 is built from 14 residues. Germline CDR1 is SGHKS and CDR2 is YYEKEE (reference sequence). The CDR3 coding sequence is TGTGCCATCAGCTTTGGGCTCCGCACCGGGGAGCTGTTTTGT. Amino acid sequence: CAISFGLRTGELFC.

This clonotype occurred a few times. The gene calls are TRBV7-9 and TRBJ1-5; D remains ambiguous. The CDR3 is 14 residues long. Germline CDR1 is SEHNR and CDR2 is FQNEAQ (reference sequence). Trimming removed 1 base at V and 1 base at J, with 5 bases between. The DNA of the CDR3 is TGTGCCAGCAGCTTAGATCTGAGCAATCAGCCCCAGCATTTT. Translation gives CASSLDLSNQPQHF. Complete variable domain (other parts from reference TRBV7-9 and TRBJ1-5): DTGVSQNPRHKITKRGQNVTFRCDPISEHNRLYWYRQTLGQGPEFLTYFQNEAQLEKSRLLSDRFSAERPKGSFSTLEIQRTEQGDSAMYLCASSLDLSNQPQHFGDGTRLSIL.